This T cell receptor (beta chain) is from a study of blood T cell repertoires in COVID-19. Looking at the study overall: There were acute and convalescent COVID-19 samples, and they came from the United States, Italy and Spain. PBMCs, B-cell-depleted T cells, or T cells provided the cDNA or gDNA that made up the material.

In the original processing: The authors estimated nucleated cell counts from reference gene primer amplification. The table came from immunoSEQ multiplex PCR; TCRdb's copy has only in-frame clones and leaves some out. V, J and clone size reflect that table, while D and trimming were determined from the DNA. The sample includes 350,000 to 450,000 clones, 85% of them seen just once. Germline V gene data show CDR1 as SGDLS and CDR2 as YYNGEE. The CDR3 runs to 20 residues. V trimming: 1 base; J trimming: 4 bases; junction bases outside the gene matches: 14. This sequence was found in a woman aged 18-29 years with acute or convalescent COVID-19. Sequenced material: peripheral blood. This chain connects TRBV9 to TRBJ2-3, with TRBD2 matching 14 bases. The CDR3 DNA is TGTGCCAGCAGCGTAAGGACTAGCGGGAGGACTCCCCGGGAGGCAGATACGCAGTATTTT. Its protein product is CASSVRTSGRTPREADTQYF.